Listed below are T cell receptor beta chains from one sample, sequenced in a study of control samples from healthy donors and cancer patients. Generated by immunoSEQ multiplex PCR, the TCRdb table keeps only in-frame clones and is missing some. Of about 110,000 clones in the sample, roughly 90% were seen once. The sample was PBMCs. The receptors derive from a woman aged 55-70 years with lung cancer. The CDR3 runs from the conserved cysteine through the conserved F or W. D genes are given only for firm matches. Clone size is shown for a subset of rows, as once, few, many or a class of expanded clone.

d_call,v_call,j_call,clone_size,cdr3_aa,cdr3_nt
-,TRBV12-3/TRBV12-4,TRBJ1-2,-,CASSRDTHYGYTF,TGTGCCAGCAGTCGGGACACCCACTATGGCTACACCTTC
TRBD1,TRBV12-3/TRBV12-4,TRBJ1-2,-,CASKGQGNYGYTF,TGTGCCAGCAAGGGACAGGGGAACTATGGCTACACCTTC
-,TRBV3-1/TRBV3-2,TRBJ2-1,-,CASSGTYNEQFF,TGTGCCAGCAGCGGAACCTACAATGAGCAGTTCTTC
-,TRBV19,TRBJ1-5,-,CASSIGQISNQPQHF,TGTGCCAGTAGTATTGGTCAGATTAGCAATCAGCCCCAGCATTTT
-,TRBV27,TRBJ1-6,-,CASSSLLGLSSNSPLHF,TGTGCCAGCAGTTCATTATTGGGTTTATCGAGTAATTCACCCCTCCACTTT
-,TRBV19,TRBJ2-2,-,CASRRANTGELFF,TGTGCCAGTAGGCGGGCGAACACCGGGGAGCTGTTTTTT
-,TRBV3-1/TRBV3-2,TRBJ1-2,-,CASSQDAAYGYTF,TGTGCCAGCAGCCAAGATGCGGCATATGGCTACACCTTC
TRBD1,TRBV3-1/TRBV3-2,TRBJ2-2,-,CASSPRGRDTGELFF,TGTGCCAGCAGCCCAAGGGGGCGGGACACCGGGGAGCTGTTTTTT
-,TRBV19,TRBJ1-6,-,CASSIDWNSPLHF,TGTGCCAGTAGTATAGACTGGAATTCACCCCTCCACTTT
-,TRBV12-3/TRBV12-4,TRBJ2-1,-,CASSMKNEQFF,TGTGCCAGCAGCATGAAAAATGAGCAGTTCTTC
-,TRBV10-3,TRBJ2-1,-,CAISIPRLNNEQFF,TGTGCCATCAGTATCCCTCGATTAAACAATGAGCAGTTCTTC
TRBD1,TRBV24-1,TRBJ2-1,-,CATSAQTGKSYNEQFF,TGTGCCACCAGTGCCCAGACAGGGAAATCCTACAATGAGCAGTTCTTC
TRBD2,TRBV5-4,TRBJ2-7,-,CASSLVSSGNYEQYF,TGTGCCAGCAGCTTGGTGTCTAGCGGAAACTACGAGCAGTACTTC
-,TRBV30,TRBJ1-2,once,CAWSVAGGGYTF,TGTGCCTGGAGTGTAGCGGGGGGCGGCTACACCTTC
-,TRBV19,TRBJ1-2,-,CASRDWVYSGYTF,TGTGCCAGTAGGGACTGGGTCTACTCTGGCTACACCTTC
TRBD1,TRBV5-4,TRBJ2-2,-,CASSSDRGSNTGELFF,TGTGCCAGCAGCTCCGACAGGGGGTCGAACACCGGGGAGCTGTTTTTT
-,TRBV18,TRBJ1-2,once,CASSAGPNYGYTF,TGTGCCAGCTCGGCCGGACCCAACTATGGCTACACCTTC
-,TRBV5-1,TRBJ2-1,once,CASSRDVDEQFF,TGCGCCAGCAGCCGTGACGTCGATGAGCAGTTCTTC
TRBD2,TRBV24-1,TRBJ2-2,-,CATSDSGLAGVSAGELFF,TGTGCCACCAGTGATTCTGGACTAGCGGGAGTTAGTGCCGGGGAGCTGTTTTTT
TRBD1,TRBV24-1,TRBJ2-1,-,CATSDLGGGTGFNEQFF,TGTGCCACCAGTGATTTGGGGGGTGGGACAGGGTTCAATGAGCAGTTCTTC
-,TRBV10-3,TRBJ1-5,-,CAISERVPGANQPQHF,TGTGCCATCAGTGAGAGAGTCCCAGGGGCTAATCAGCCCCAGCATTTT
-,TRBV18,TRBJ1-1,-,CASSPKITDNTEAFF,TGTGCCAGCTCACCAAAGATTACAGATAACACTGAAGCTTTCTTT